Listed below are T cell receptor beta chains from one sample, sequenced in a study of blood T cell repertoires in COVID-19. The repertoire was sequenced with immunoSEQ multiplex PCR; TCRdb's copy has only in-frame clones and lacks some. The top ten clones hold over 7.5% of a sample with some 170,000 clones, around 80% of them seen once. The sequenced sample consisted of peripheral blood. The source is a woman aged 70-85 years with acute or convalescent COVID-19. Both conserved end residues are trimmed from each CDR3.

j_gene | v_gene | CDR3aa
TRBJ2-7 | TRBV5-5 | ASSRDFTTYEQY
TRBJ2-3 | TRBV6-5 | ASLSPRADTQY
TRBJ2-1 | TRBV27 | ASREGLAENNEQF
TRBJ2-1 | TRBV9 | ASSVYDSPGNEQF
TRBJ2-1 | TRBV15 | ATSRDIGQSSYNEQF
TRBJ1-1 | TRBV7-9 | ASSFRDSGITEAF
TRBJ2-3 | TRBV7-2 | ASSLVVAGVVSGGTQY
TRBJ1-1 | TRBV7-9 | ASSLGAGGTEAF
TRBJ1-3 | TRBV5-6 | ASSFGQSGNTIY
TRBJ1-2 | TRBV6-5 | ASSYRGGLDNYGYT
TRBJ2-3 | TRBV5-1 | ASRRGLAGGPGDTQY
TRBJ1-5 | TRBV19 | ASSILGGSQSNQPQH
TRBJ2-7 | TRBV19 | ASSISGAEQY
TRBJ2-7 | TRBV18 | ASSPETAGYEQY
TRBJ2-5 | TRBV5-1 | ASSPGTSRQETQY
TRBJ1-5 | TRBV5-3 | ARSLPDRGHQPQH
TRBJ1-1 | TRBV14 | ASSQGQNTEAF
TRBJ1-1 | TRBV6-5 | ASIRQDEAF
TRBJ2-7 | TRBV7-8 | ASSLFKHEQY
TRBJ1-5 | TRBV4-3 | ASSQDRGQPQH
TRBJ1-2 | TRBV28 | ASRLGTALNYGYT
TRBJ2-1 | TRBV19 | ASRGGNEQF
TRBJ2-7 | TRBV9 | ASSANAYEQY
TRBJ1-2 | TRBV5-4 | ASSLRGSHGYT
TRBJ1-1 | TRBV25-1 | ASRAPGNTEAF
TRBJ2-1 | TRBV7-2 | ASSRTSGGLYNEQF
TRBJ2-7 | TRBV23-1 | ASRIKDSDYEQY
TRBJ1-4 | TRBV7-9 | ASSSSTGDDEKLF
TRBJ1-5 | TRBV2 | ASREPTGVSNQPQH
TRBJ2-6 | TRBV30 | AWTEGVAGANVLT
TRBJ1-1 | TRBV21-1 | ASSKRGSDTEAF
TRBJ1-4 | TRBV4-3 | ASSKDWGRGPNEKLF
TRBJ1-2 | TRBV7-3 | ASSRFGVGSGGYT
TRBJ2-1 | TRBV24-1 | ATSGPGYGEQF
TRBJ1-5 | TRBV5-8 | ASSLEFGQGSVQPQH
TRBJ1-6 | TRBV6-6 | ASSYDAGNSPLH
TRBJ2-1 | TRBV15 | ATSPTLPDNEQF
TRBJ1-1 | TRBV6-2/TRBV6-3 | ASSWTDRGEGTNTEAF
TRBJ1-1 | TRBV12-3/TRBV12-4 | ASSFSKGTEAF
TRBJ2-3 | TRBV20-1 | SASGAGLDTQY
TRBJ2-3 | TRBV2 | ASKSATDTQY
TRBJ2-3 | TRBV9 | ASSAGLAGPTDTQY
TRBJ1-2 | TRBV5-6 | ASTVGGLNYGYT
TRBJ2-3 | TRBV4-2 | ASSQGQGEWTDTQY
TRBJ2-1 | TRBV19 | ASSWDSSYNEQF
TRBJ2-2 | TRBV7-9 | ASSPLTGLAGTNTGELF
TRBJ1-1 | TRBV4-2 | ASSQGSRRLNTEAF
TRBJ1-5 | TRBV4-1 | ASSQWTGEQPQH
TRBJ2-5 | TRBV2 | ASSEARGGEETQY
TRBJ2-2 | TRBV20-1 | SASTGSTTGELF
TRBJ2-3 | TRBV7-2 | ASSPSRSADTQY
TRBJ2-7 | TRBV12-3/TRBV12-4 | ASSTTGLEQY
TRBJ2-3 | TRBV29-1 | SVGRTGIDTQY
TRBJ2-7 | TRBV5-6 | ASSATGGEQY
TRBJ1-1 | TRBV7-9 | ASSRGWGGSTEAF